The 9 T cell receptor beta chains below were found in one sample sequenced in a study of identical twins. TCRdb independently ran MiXCR on the 5' RACE reads; one entry per CDR3 protein. This table holds hundreds of thousands of distinct CDR3 sequences, 10% to 15% found once. The same data also contributed to another study, on yellow fever vaccine responses in identical twins.

Sequenced sample: CD8+ T cells sorted from blood. All receptors come from a woman in her late teens or twenties in good health.

CDR3 nucleotide sequence: TGCGCCAGCAGCCAAGATAGGGGGTGGTGGTCCTACGAGCAGTACTTC. It encodes CASSQDRGWWSYEQYF. The chain is built from TRBV4-1 and TRBJ2-7; D is possibly TRBD1 (6 bases). Germline lookup yields CDR1 MGHRA and CDR2 YSYEKL. The length of the CDR3 is 16 residues. Between the trimmed V and J ends, which lost 0 bases and 1 base, there was a span of 13 bases.

This clonotype was found many times. The CDR3 DNA is TGTGCCAGCAGTTTAGGGACCCCCGGAAGTTACGAGCAGTACTTC. Translating gives CASSLGTPGSYEQYF. V gene TRBV12-3 or TRBV12-4 combines with J gene TRBJ2-7; no firm D call. The CDR3 sequence is 15 residues long. Trimming removed 1 base at V and 4 bases at J, with 14 bases between.

The V and J genes are TRBV6-1 and TRBJ2-7; D may be TRBD1 or TRBD2 (7 bases each). Germline assignment: CDR1 MNHNS and CDR2 SASEGT. V lost 6 bases and J 5 bases, leaving 17 bases between the germline ends. The CDR3 totals 14 residues. CDR3 DNA: TGTGCCAGCAGGATCACGACAGGGAGGGACGAGCAGTACGTC. This gives the protein CASRITTGRDEQYV.

This clonotype has more than one count but fewer than ten. This chain uses TRBV5-1 with TRBJ2-3; weak D call: TRBD2 (6 bases). The CDR3 runs to 14 residues. The germline V gene has CDR1 SGHRS and CDR2 YFSETQ. V gave up 1 base and J gave up 3 bases, with 9 bases separating them. CDR3 in DNA: TGCGCCAGCAGCTTGATAGCGGAAACAGATACGCAGTATTTT. Translating it yields CASSLIAETDTQYF.

There are a few counts of this clonotype. The CDR3 bases are TGTGCCAGCAGCCACCCGGGGGGCCGCGGTGAGCAGTTCTTC. Translated: CASSHPGGRGEQFF. V gene TRBV28 combines with J gene TRBJ2-1; D is possibly TRBD2 (7 bases). Germline values: CDR1 MDHEN, CDR2 SYDVKM. Trimming took 6 bases from V and 9 from J, leaving 18 bases between them. The CDR3 extends over 14 amino acids.

The CDR3 sequence: CASSVTGLAGGRSYNEQFF. CDR3 DNA: TGTGCCAGCAGCGTCACGGGACTAGCGGGGGGCCGCTCCTACAATGAGCAGTTCTTC. The gene calls are TRBV9 and TRBJ2-1; 15 nucleotides align to TRBD2. V shed 2 bases and J 0 bases; nucleotides not matched to a gene: 6. The CDR3 runs 19 residues. Germline-derived CDR1 and CDR2 are SGDLS and YYNGEE.

The chain recombines TRBV4-1 with TRBJ2-7; TRBD2 agrees at 9 bases. The CDR3 consists of 17 residues. Germline CDR1 and CDR2: MGHRA and YSYEKL. V gave up 4 bases and J gave up 6 bases; unmatched junction bases: 16. CDR3 loop: CASSLTLGRREGVEQYF. CDR3 coding DNA: TGCGCCAGCAGCCTAACTCTAGGGAGGCGGGAGGGGGTCGAGCAGTACTTC.

This clonotype has more than one count but fewer than ten. The rearrangement joins TRBV7-8 to TRBJ2-1; tentatively, D is TRBD1 or TRBD2 (5 bases each). The ends were cut back, 5 bases at V and 10 bases at J, with 15 bases in the middle. The CDR3 length is 13 residues. Germline CDR1 and CDR2: SGHVS and FQNEAQ. The CDR3 DNA sequence: TGTGCCAGCAGCCCGGGACCATCTTTGGAGCAGTTCTTC. This translates into CASSPGPSLEQFF.

This clonotype has only a few counts. The rearrangement joins TRBV7-9 to TRBJ2-3; possibly TRBD2 for D (5 bases). Germline CDR1 is SEHNR and CDR2 is FQNEAQ (reference sequence). With 0 bases removed from V and 5 bases from J, the gap between germline ends came to 15 bases. The CDR3 loop spans 16 amino acids. CDR3 coding DNA: TGTGCCAGCAGCTTAGCCCGACTGGAGGAGAGAGATACGCAGTATTTT. This codes for CASSLARLEERDTQYF.